These 30 T cell receptor beta chains originate from one sample sequenced in a study of regulatory T cells in long-lasting Graves disease. Time point denoted: persistent/refractory GD, antithyroid drugs over 5 years with positive TRAb. PBMC RNA was the source of the TCR library. HTBI primers from iRepertoire and Arm-PCR of CDR3 regions yielded the TCR beta libraries. TCRdb reanalysed the multiplex PCR reads using MiXCR and keeps one entry per CDR3 protein. The sample lists approximately 350,000 distinct CDR3 sequences, roughly 23% seen once, with about 27% in the top ten. Here the sequenced sample was peripheral blood mononuclear cells (PBMCs), taken when the disease was refractory, from a patient treated with antithyroid drugs. The receptors were sampled from a woman aged 40 to 50 with Graves disease.

At least ten counts were recorded for this clonotype. The rearrangement links TRBV28 to TRBJ1-1; 9 positions match TRBD1. Germline CDR1 and CDR2: MDHEN and SYDVKM. After removal of 6 bases from V and 7 bases from J, the junction contained 12 bases not matched to a gene. CDR3 length equals 15 residues. The CDR3 is CASRKGRDRAIEAFF. The DNA for the CDR3 is TGTGCCAGCAGGAAGGGCCGGGACAGGGCCATTGAAGCTTTCTTT.

This clonotype was counted ten times or more. This chain links TRBV10-3 with TRBJ2-2; tentatively, D is TRBD1 (5 bases). The CDR3 spans 14 residues. Germline CDR1 and CDR2: ENHRY and SYGVKD. Deletions cut 3 bases from V and 6 bases from J, with 11 bases between. This chain's CDR3 is CAISELTVPGELFF. The CDR3 bases are TGTGCCATCAGTGAATTGACAGTCCCCGGGGAGCTGTTTTTT.

This clonotype has more than one count but fewer than ten. V is TRBV19 and J is TRBJ1-4, with D unclear. V was cut by 8 bases and J by 0 bases, with 10 bases left in between. This CDR3 region has 14 residues. Germline V gene data show CDR1 as LNHDA and CDR2 as SQIVND (reference sequence). CDR3 sequence reads: CASSRLTTNEKLFF. In DNA form, the CDR3 reads TGTGCCAGTTCCAGGCTCACAACTAATGAAAAACTGTTTTTT.

This clonotype was detected only a few times. The genes are TRBV2 and TRBJ2-7, with 11 bases lining up with TRBD1. The V segment lost 6 bases and the J segment 2 bases; nucleotides outside the gene matches: 6. CDR1 is SNHLY, CDR2 FYNNEI, per germline. CDR3 length: 15 amino acids. CDR3 in DNA: TGTGCCAGCAGGCGACCGGGACAGGGGGCCTACGAGCAGTACTTC. Protein: CASRRPGQGAYEQYF.

The CDR3 loop is CASSQWTDKATNEKLFF. DNA of the CDR3: TGCGCCAGCAGCCAGTGGACAGACAAGGCAACTAATGAAAAACTGTTTTTT. The rearrangement joins TRBV4-1 to TRBJ1-4; TRBD1 might be the D (6 bases). V lost 3 bases to trimming and J lost 0 bases, with 14 bases between them. CDR1 is MGHRA, CDR2 YSYEKL, per germline. This CDR3 comprises 17 residues.

Note on this clonotype: A much larger clone is a single base away; this may be a read error. The rearrangement uses TRBV28 and TRBJ2-7, with 7 bases matching TRBD1. This CDR3 is 17 amino acids long. The V and J ends lost 5 bases and 0 bases, in that order; junction bases with no gene match: 13. The germline gives CDR1 MDHEN, CDR2 SYDVKM. The CDR3: CASSQGGRGQTSYEQYF. Written as DNA, the CDR3 is TGTGCCAGCAGTCAAGGGGGCCGGGGACAGACCTCCTACGAGCAGTACTTC.

This clonotype was counted many times. V gene TRBV29-1 combines with J gene TRBJ1-1; perhaps TRBD1 as D (5 bases). The CDR3 contains 14 residues. Germline values: CDR1 SQVTM, CDR2 ANQGSEA. Trimming removed 7 bases at V and 3 bases at J, with 18 bases between. CDR3 nucleotides: TGCAGCGCGGAGGGGTTCCTACGGGACACTGAAGCTTTCTTT. Encoded protein: CSAEGFLRDTEAFF.

This clonotype was seen a handful of times. The chain has TRBV5-1 and TRBJ2-2; no clear D gene. Germline V lookup: CDR1 SGHRS, CDR2 YFSETQ. The CDR3 totals 14 residues. V was cut by 3 bases and J by 0 bases, with 6 bases left in between. CDR3 protein: CASSSRTNTGELFF. CDR3 nucleotides: TGCGCCAGCAGCTCACGGACGAACACCGGGGAGCTGTTTTTT.

The sample holds many counts of this clonotype. The CDR3 sequence is CATSRLKGTSGANVLTF. In DNA form, the CDR3 reads TGTGCCACCAGCAGGCTCAAGGGAACCTCTGGGGCCAACGTCCTGACTTTC. V usage is TRBV15 and J usage is TRBJ2-6; D is ambiguous. Trimming removed 3 bases at V and 0 bases at J, with 12 bases between. Per germline, CDR1 LNHNV and CDR2 YYDKDF (reference sequence). The CDR3 is 17 residues long.

The rearrangement uses TRBV20-1 and TRBJ2-5; no reliable D call. V lost 3 bases, J lost 5 bases, and 13 bases lay in between. Germline lookup yields CDR1 DFQATT and CDR2 SNEGSKA (reference sequence). CDR3 length: 13 residues. The CDR3 spells CSASGLRHETQYF. DNA of the CDR3: TGCAGTGCTAGCGGCCTTAGGCACGAGACCCAGTACTTC.

This clonotype was counted at least ten times. The chain couples TRBV20-1 to TRBJ1-1; a weak D match, TRBD1 (6 bases). This CDR3 spans 15 amino acids. Germline V gene data show CDR1 as DFQATT and CDR2 as SNEGSKA (reference sequence). The V gene lost 1 base and the J gene lost 4 bases, with 16 bases spanning the gap. For the CDR3, the DNA is TGCAGTGCTAGAGGAGGTCCAGGGGCGGTCACTGAAGCTTTCTTT. It yields the protein CSARGGPGAVTEAFF.

The V and J genes are TRBV5-5 and TRBJ1-1; D is undetermined. V was pared by 3 bases and J by 3 bases, with 9 bases between. The CDR3 contains 13 residues. CDR1 and CDR2 (germline): SGHKS, YYEKEE (reference sequence). CDR3 region: CASSSVVYTEAFF. The DNA of the CDR3 is TGTGCCAGCAGCTCAGTCGTTTACACTGAAGCTTTCTTT. Full variable domain (remainder filled in from reference TRBV5-5 and TRBJ1-1): DAGVTQSPTHLIKTRGQQVTLRCSPISGHKSVSWYQQVLGQGPQFIFQYYEKEERGRGNFPDRFSARQFPNYSSELNVNALLLGDSALYLCASSSVVYTEAFFGQGTRLTVV.

V usage is TRBV6-5 and J usage is TRBJ2-5; D remains unclear. CDR1 and CDR2 from the germline V gene are MNHEY and SVGAGI. CDR3 length: 17 amino acids. V was trimmed by 2 bases and J by 5 bases, leaving 21 bases between them. This CDR3 is CASSYHTSLVRRETQYF. For the CDR3, the DNA is TGTGCCAGCAGTTACCACACATCTCTAGTCCGCCGGGAGACCCAGTACTTC.

This clonotype was picked up a small number of times. This chain uses TRBV19 with TRBJ2-5, with D hard to call. There are 13 residues in the CDR3. The V gene's germline CDR1 is LNHDA and CDR2 SQIVND (reference sequence). V lost 3 bases and J 5 bases, leaving 10 bases between the germline ends. The CDR3 nucleotides are TGTGCCAGTAGTATCCAATCCGGGGAGACCCAGTACTTC. Translation gives CASSIQSGETQYF.

The chain joins TRBV7-2 to TRBJ2-2, with 9 nucleotides matching TRBD2. J lost 10 bases, V lost 0 bases, and 6 bases had no gene match. This CDR3 region has 15 residues. Germline CDR1 is SGHTA and CDR2 is FQGNSA. CDR3 in DNA: TGTGCCAGCAGCTTAGCCTGGACTAGCGTGGAGGAGCTGTTTTTT. Translation: CASSLAWTSVEELFF.

The chain carries TRBV6-5 and TRBJ1-5; D is unresolved. Germline lookup yields CDR1 MNHEY and CDR2 SVGAGI. The CDR3 runs 14 residues. Deletions cut 0 bases from V and 1 base from J, with 4 bases between. In DNA form, the CDR3 reads TGTGCCAGCAGTTACTCGTACAGCAATCAGCCCCAGCATTTT. This encodes CASSYSYSNQPQHF.

The chain uses TRBV3-1 and TRBJ2-2; a possible D gene is TRBD2 (6 bases). This CDR3 has 15 residues. Germline V gives CDR1 LGHDT, CDR2 YNNKEL (reference sequence). Trimming shortened V by 2 bases and J by 4 bases, and 11 bases separated the two germline ends. Here the CDR3 DNA reads TGTGCCAGCAGCCAACGTAACGGGGGCACCGGGGAGCTGTTTTTT. Protein product: CASSQRNGGTGELFF.

This clonotype was picked up many times. This chain joins TRBV10-3 and TRBJ1-2; D unresolved. Per germline, CDR1 ENHRY and CDR2 SYGVKD. Trimming shortened V by 2 bases and J by 7 bases, and 11 bases separated the two germline ends. This CDR3 spans 13 amino acids. CDR3 region: CAISEISDSGYTF. The CDR3 DNA follows: TGTGCCATCAGTGAGATAAGCGATTCTGGCTACACCTTC.

This clonotype occurred many times. This chain connects TRBV7-2 to TRBJ2-7; 8 positions match TRBD1. Unmatched junction bases numbered 10, after V lost 7 bases and J lost 2 bases. The germline V gene encodes CDR1 SGHTA and CDR2 FQGNSA. The CDR3 consists of 15 residues. The chain's CDR3 is CASTDRGKGTYEQYF. Written as DNA, the CDR3 is TGTGCCAGCACAGACAGGGGTAAGGGAACCTACGAGCAGTACTTC.

This clonotype was counted at least ten times. The chain employs TRBV19 and TRBJ2-7, with TRBD2 as a possible D gene (6 bases). The CDR3 length is 15 residues. Germline V gene data show CDR1 as LNHDA and CDR2 as SQIVND (reference sequence). The V and J ends lost 3 bases and 0 bases respectively, with 12 bases between them. The CDR3 region is CASSISRTTSYEQYF. CDR3 DNA sequence: TGTGCCAGTAGTATCTCCAGGACTACCTCCTACGAGCAGTACTTC.

This clonotype was observed many times. The gene calls are TRBV7-9 and TRBJ2-5; 7 nucleotides agree with TRBD2. This CDR3 contains 15 residues. Germline-derived CDR1 and CDR2 are SEHNR and FQNEAQ (reference sequence). V lost 3 bases to trimming and J lost 4 bases; unmatched junction nucleotides: 8. The CDR3 DNA is TGTGCCAGCAGCTTGGGAAGGGCGGGAGCAGAGACCCAGTACTTC. It specifies CASSLGRAGAETQYF.

This clonotype has ten or more counts. In DNA, the CDR3 is TGTGCCAGCAGTTTCCGGGACCGACGCTTCTACGAGCAGTACTTC. It codes for CASSFRDRRFYEQYF. V gene TRBV28 combines with J gene TRBJ2-7; the D gene could be TRBD1 or TRBD2 (5 bases each). The CDR3 extends over 15 amino acids. Germline assignment: CDR1 MDHEN and CDR2 SYDVKM. Trimming left V 3 bases short and J 3 bases short, with 15 bases between.

The V gene is TRBV12-3 or TRBV12-4, the J gene TRBJ1-5; 7 bases match TRBD1. The CDR3 is made up of 15 amino acids. V shed 5 bases, J shed 4 bases, and the junction held 8 bases outside the gene matches. CDR3 sequence: CASSDREGRNQPQHF. The CDR3 nucleotides read TGTGCCAGCAGTGACAGGGAGGGACGAAATCAGCCCCAGCATTTT.

Regarding this clonotype: An end of the junction does not agree with germline; a read error may underlie this. The chain is built from TRBV6-1 and TRBJ1-6, with D hard to call. The CDR3 is made up of 11 amino acids. Germline CDR1 reads MNHNS; CDR2 reads SASEGT. In DNA form, the CDR3 reads TGTGCCAGCACCCACGGGGTGCCCCTCCGCTTT. Protein: CASTHGVPLRF.

For this clonotype: This clone may be a read error of a much larger clone one base away. This sequence joins TRBV2 and TRBJ2-6, with D hard to call. Germline CDR1 SNHLY, CDR2 FYNNEI. The V end was cut by 11 bases, the J end by 0 bases, with 8 bases between. This CDR3 is 13 amino acids long. CDR3 amino acids: CAGASSGANVLTF. CDR3 nucleotides: TGTGCCGGCGCAAGCTCTGGGGCCAACGTCCTGACTTTC.

This clonotype has a handful of counts. The chain links TRBV5-1 to TRBJ2-2; D may be TRBD1 or TRBD2 (5 bases each). The CDR3 has 15 residues. The germline gives CDR1 SGHRS, CDR2 YFSETQ. V lost 3 bases, J lost 0 bases, and 9 bases lay in between. The DNA for the CDR3 is TGCGCCAGCAGCTCCGGGACGCCGAACACCGGGGAGCTGTTTTTT. Amino acids: CASSSGTPNTGELFF.

This clonotype has a count of ten or more. The chain combines TRBV7-9 with TRBJ1-2; D is unclear. With 3 bases removed from V and 0 bases from J, the gap between germline ends came to 14 bases. This CDR3 contains 16 residues. Germline lookup yields CDR1 SEHNR and CDR2 FQNEAQ (reference sequence). In DNA form, the CDR3 reads TGTGCCAGCAGCTTTGATGGCAGCCAGACTAACTATGGCTACACCTTC. As protein: CASSFDGSQTNYGYTF.

This clonotype was found many times. This chain connects TRBV5-1 to TRBJ1-2, with D maybe TRBD1 (6 bases). The germline gives CDR1 SGHRS, CDR2 YFSETQ. The CDR3 covers 13 residues. V lost 5 bases to trimming and J lost 2 bases, with 10 bases between them. Here the CDR3 reads CASRTGSNYGYTF. The CDR3 DNA reads TGCGCCAGCAGAACAGGGTCGAACTATGGCTACACCTTC.

As regards this clonotype: Being one base from a much bigger clone, this may be a read error. This chain links TRBV5-1 with TRBJ1-5; 9 positions match TRBD1. This CDR3 is built from 14 residues. Per the germline V gene, CDR1 is SGHRS and CDR2 is YFSETQ. Trimming cost V 0 bases and J 9 bases; bases outside gene matches: 4. The CDR3 reads CASSLETGGRPQHF. The CDR3 DNA reads as TGCGCCAGCAGCTTGGAGACAGGGGGTCGGCCCCAGCATTTT.

The rearrangement links TRBV28 to TRBJ2-3, with TRBD2 identical over 7 bases. In germline, CDR1 is MDHEN, CDR2 SYDVKM. V dropped 5 bases and J dropped 0; count of bases not matched to a gene: 5. CDR3 length equals 15 residues. CDR3 DNA sequence: TGTGCCAGCAGTCCAAGCGGGACTAGCACAGATACGCAGTATTTT. Residues: CASSPSGTSTDTQYF.